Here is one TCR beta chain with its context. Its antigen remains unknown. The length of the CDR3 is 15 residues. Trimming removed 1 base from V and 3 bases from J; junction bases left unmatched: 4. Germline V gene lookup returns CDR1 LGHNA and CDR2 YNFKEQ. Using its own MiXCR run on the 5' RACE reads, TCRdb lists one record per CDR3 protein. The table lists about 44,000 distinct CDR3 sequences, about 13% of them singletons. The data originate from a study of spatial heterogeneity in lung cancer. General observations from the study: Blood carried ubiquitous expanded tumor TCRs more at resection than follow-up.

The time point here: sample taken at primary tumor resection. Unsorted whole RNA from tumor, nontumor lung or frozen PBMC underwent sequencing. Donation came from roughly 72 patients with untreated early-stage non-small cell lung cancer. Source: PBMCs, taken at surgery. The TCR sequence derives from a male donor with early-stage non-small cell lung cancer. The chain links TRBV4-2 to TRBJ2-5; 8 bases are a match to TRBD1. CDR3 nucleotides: TGTGCCAGCAGCCAAGCCGGGACAGGAGAAGAGACCCAGTACTTC. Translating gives CASSQAGTGEETQYF.